This entry features one TCR beta chain sequence. The target of this receptor is not known. The sample holds no much larger clone one base away, and base qualities are not on file. The donors were included in the validation cohort of 120 subjects, a group kept apart from the roughly 670-subject first cohort. In the germline V gene (reference sequence), CDR1 corresponds to WNHNN and CDR2 to SYGVQD. The CDR3 goes from the cysteine to the phenylalanine over 17 residues. Just the 51-base CDR3 DNA is kept, in frame starting at base 1. V was cut back by 10 bases and J by 4 bases, leaving a gap of 23 bases between them. This record comes from a study of cytomegalovirus exposure and HLA in healthy donors (dated by TCRdb to between 2016 and 2019). Context from the whole study: According to a later analysis, one platform produced both the roughly 120 validation repertoires and the 666 repertoires of the first cohort. The study aimed to test whether signatures of past pathogen exposure could be identified by cataloging public T cell receptors. Besides the first cohort of more than 650 subjects, a separate validation cohort made up of some 110 different subjects was used. High-throughput TCR immunosequencing, statistical association of individual TCRs with disease status, and machine learning were combined to predict cytomegalovirus infection status.

Findings and caveats that apply to the study as a whole: The study listed approximately 150 TCR beta chains as associated with cytomegalovirus. The authors suggested that the approach could potentially be extended to other disease states and immunological phenotypes. In vitro tests confirmed that a few of the cytomegalovirus-associated TCR beta chains recognize cytomegalovirus antigens. A later analysis found that TCRs clustered in the first cohort also tended to co-occur in the 95 to 150 validation repertoires, with 90% to 95% of cluster scores above 0. The classifier was reported to diagnose cytomegalovirus status with high specificity and sensitivity in both the original and validation cohorts. Most TCR sequences were seen in very few donors, while some public TCRs were found in many individuals. A later analysis lacked HLA typing for the validation cohort, so it scored co-occurrence in that cohort across all 120 or so repertoires.

The protocol used for the library was the immunoSEQ multiplex PCR assay. In the paper's pipeline: A statistical classification framework was built to diagnose cytomegalovirus status from the catalog of TCR beta chain sequences. Imported from immuneACCESS, the table was reduced by TCRdb to in-frame sequences with V and J called. These copies leave out some clones; in studies compared against another copy, an unresolved V gene accounts for under half, and the cause of the remainder is not known. D and trimming come from the DNA, and the V and J calls and clone size come from that table. For this sample there are around 20,000 clones; around 96% appear just once. About a tenth of the sample belongs to the ten largest clones.

Sequences were obtained from PBMCs. The chain joins TRBV10-1 to TRBJ2-6, with a weak D call of TRBD1 (6 bases match). The sequence was obtained from a man in his thirties or forties in good health and CMV-seropositive. The bases read TGCGCCATTCCGAAGGGGGTCAACCCTTCCGGGGCCAACGTCCTGACTTTC. This gives the protein CAIPKGVNPSGANVLTF.